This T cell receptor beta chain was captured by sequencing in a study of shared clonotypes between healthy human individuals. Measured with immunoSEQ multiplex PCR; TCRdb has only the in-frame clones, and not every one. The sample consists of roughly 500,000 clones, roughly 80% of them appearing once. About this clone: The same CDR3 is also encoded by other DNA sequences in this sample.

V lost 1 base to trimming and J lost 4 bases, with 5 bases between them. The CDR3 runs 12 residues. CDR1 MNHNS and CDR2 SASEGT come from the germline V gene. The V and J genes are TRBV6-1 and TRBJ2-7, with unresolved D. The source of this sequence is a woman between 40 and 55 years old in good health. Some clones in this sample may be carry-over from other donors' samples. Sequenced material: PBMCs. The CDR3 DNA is TGTGCCAGCAGTGAAGGGAGTTACGAGCAGTACTTC. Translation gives CASSEGSYEQYF.